The rows below give T cell receptor beta chains drawn from one sample of a study of T cells after yellow fever vaccination. A single record per CDR3 protein comes from TCRdb applying MiXCR to the 5' RACE reads. The table shows some 300,000 distinct CDR3 sequences, with approximately 3.8% occurring only once. The specimen was PBMCs, collected on the day of the yellow fever booster vaccination. These receptors all stem from a man younger than 30 who received the YFV17D yellow fever vaccine. The conserved cysteine and the conserved F or W are not part of the CDR3 here. The D gene is left open where the match is weak. A clone size is listed for some rows: how often the clone was seen (once, few, many), or a class if it is expanded.

D gene	clone size	V gene	CDR3 length	J gene	CDR3 protein
.	many	TRBV11-2	14	TRBJ2-3	ASSSFRDPPPDTQY
.	many	TRBV15	9	TRBJ2-1	ATSGGREQF
TRBD2	many	TRBV10-3	13	TRBJ2-3	AISVGTRGADTQY
TRBD1	.	TRBV12-3/TRBV12-4	12	TRBJ1-5	ASSTGQGYQPQH
.	.	TRBV7-9	9	TRBJ2-5	AAREVETQY
TRBD2	many	TRBV2	14	TRBJ2-3	ASSEIPSGGIDTQY
.	.	TRBV12-3/TRBV12-4	12	TRBJ2-7	ASSKGGSSYEQY
TRBD1	.	TRBV5-1	13	TRBJ1-1	ASSLDLTGRGEAF
.	.	TRBV11-2	12	TRBJ2-5	ASSLVGNERNQY
.	many	TRBV20-1	12	TRBJ2-7	SAIRPATDYEQY
.	few	TRBV21-1	13	TRBJ2-7	ASSNTRDRGYEQY
.	many	TRBV5-1	14	TRBJ2-3	ASSLSAASSTDTQY
.	few	TRBV4-1	12	TRBJ2-1	ASSLSWSSNEQF
.	.	TRBV7-9	15	TRBJ1-1	ASSLQGRTSMNTEAF
TRBD1	many	TRBV27	11	TRBJ2-7	ASSFQQGDEQY
TRBD2	few	TRBV20-1	13	TRBJ2-5	SASTSGGARETQY
.	many	TRBV28	9	TRBJ2-3	ASTLVDTQY
.	few	TRBV14	15	TRBJ1-4	ASSQAFAGRFNEKLF
.	.	TRBV9	14	TRBJ1-6	ASSVGAESEGSPLH
TRBD1	few	TRBV6-1	15	TRBJ1-5	ASSVRQGRFGNQPQH
.	many	TRBV5-1	12	TRBJ2-3	ASSSRPSTDTQY
.	few	TRBV6-1	13	TRBJ1-5	ASSEANGFNQPQH
.	.	TRBV27	16	TRBJ1-2	ASSLSGSFIGGRGGYT
.	few	TRBV4-3	13	TRBJ2-3	ASSQELRVADTQY
.	.	TRBV19	10	TRBJ2-2	ASSIGTGELF
TRBD2	many	TRBV3-1	13	TRBJ2-3	ASSQDGLATDTQY
.	few	TRBV6-6	12	TRBJ2-7	ASSYSTVGYEQY
.	many	TRBV28	14	TRBJ2-1	ASRARGAGDYNEQF
.	many	TRBV11-2	11	TRBJ2-5	ASREGGQETQY
TRBD2	few	TRBV3-1	13	TRBJ2-7	ASSFGLAGGYEQY
.	.	TRBV4-1	14	TRBJ2-2	ASSHSGSSDTGELF
.	.	TRBV24-1	10	TRBJ2-1	ATSGDGYEQF
.	many	TRBV10-3	12	TRBJ2-3	AISEIVSTDTQY
TRBD2	.	TRBV10-3	12	TRBJ2-3	ASGTSVSSDTQY
.	.	TRBV19	12	TRBJ2-1	ASSIGGHFNEQF
.	.	TRBV7-7	12	TRBJ2-5	ASSKQGARETQY
.	many	TRBV24-1	16	TRBJ2-2	ATSDFNWVKGWTGELF
TRBD1	.	TRBV7-3	13	TRBJ2-2	ASCWTGGDTGELF
.	many	TRBV5-1	11	TRBJ2-4	ASSPTEKNIQY
.	few	TRBV28	9	TRBJ1-5	ASSLTGPQH
.	few	TRBV20-1	11	TRBJ2-3	SASTRFIDTQY
.	many	TRBV20-1	11	TRBJ1-5	SARDSGNQPQH